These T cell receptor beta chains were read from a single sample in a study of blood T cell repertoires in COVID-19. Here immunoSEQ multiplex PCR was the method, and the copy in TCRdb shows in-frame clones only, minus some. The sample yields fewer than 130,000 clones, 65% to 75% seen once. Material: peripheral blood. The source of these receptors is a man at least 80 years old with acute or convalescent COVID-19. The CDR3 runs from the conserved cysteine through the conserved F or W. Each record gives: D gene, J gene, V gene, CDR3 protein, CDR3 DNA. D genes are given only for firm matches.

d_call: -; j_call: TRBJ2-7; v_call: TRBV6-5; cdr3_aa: CASSYVSRLSYEQYF; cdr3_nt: TGTGCCAGCAGTTACGTGAGCAGGCTATCCTACGAGCAGTACTTC
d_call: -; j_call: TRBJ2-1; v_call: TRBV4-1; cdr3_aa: CASSRGFRNEQFF; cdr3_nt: TGCGCCAGCAGCCGAGGGTTTAGAAATGAGCAGTTCTTC
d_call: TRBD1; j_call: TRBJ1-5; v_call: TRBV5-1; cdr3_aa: CASSPDRGNQPQHF; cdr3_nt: TGCGCCAGCAGCCCAGACAGGGGTAATCAGCCCCAGCATTTT
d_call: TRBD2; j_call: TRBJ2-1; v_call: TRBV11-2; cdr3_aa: CASSTLAGLNEQFF; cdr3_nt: TGTGCCAGCAGCACACTAGCGGGATTGAATGAGCAGTTCTTC
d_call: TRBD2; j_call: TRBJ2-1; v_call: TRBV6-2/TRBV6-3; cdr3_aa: CASSYSGTSYNEQFF; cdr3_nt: TGTGCCAGCAGTTACAGCGGGACCTCCTACAATGAGCAGTTCTTC
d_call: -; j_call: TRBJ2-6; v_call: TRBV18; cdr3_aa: CASSPVTGLSGANVLTF; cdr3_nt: TGTGCCAGCTCACCGGTAACAGGGCTATCCGGGGCCAACGTCCTGACTTTC
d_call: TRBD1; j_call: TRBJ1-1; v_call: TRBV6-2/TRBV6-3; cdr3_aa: CASSYVTGAVMNTEAFF; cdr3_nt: TGTGCCAGCAGTTACGTGACAGGGGCGGTCATGAACACTGAAGCTTTCTTT
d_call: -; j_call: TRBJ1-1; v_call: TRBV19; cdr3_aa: CASSPEGVTLAFF; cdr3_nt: TGTGCCAGTAGTCCGGAGGGCGTAACGTTAGCTTTCTTT
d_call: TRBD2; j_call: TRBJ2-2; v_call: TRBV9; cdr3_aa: CASSVGGTTVTGELFF; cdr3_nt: TGTGCCAGCAGCGTAGGAGGGACTACTGTCACCGGGGAGCTGTTTTTT
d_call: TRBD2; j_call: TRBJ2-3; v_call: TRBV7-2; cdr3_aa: CASSPWTSGTDTQYF; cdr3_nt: TGTGCCAGCAGCCCCTGGACTAGCGGAACAGATACGCAGTATTTT